The T cell receptor beta chain described here comes from a study of CD8 T cells in ankylosing spondylitis. Trimming removed 2 bases from V and 4 bases from J; junction bases left unmatched: 9. The CDR3 is 17 amino acids. Germline CDR1 reads SNHLY; CDR2 reads FYNNEI. TCRdb analysed the 5' RACE reads with MiXCR anew, one entry per CDR3 protein. The sample holds approximately 150,000 distinct CDR3 sequences, 9.5% to 10% seen once. Findings and limits, study-wide: Peripheral blood held disease-linked clones only at relatively low frequency, and these were CD8+. What seemed typical of ankylosing spondylitis blood was a TCR beta motif built from fewer than ten highly homologous variants.

This clonotype has at least ten counts. Its antigen is not known. The clonotype comes from a female donor with ankylosing spondylitis or in good health (not recorded which). The chain employs TRBV2 and TRBJ2-2; 8 nucleotides align to TRBD2. Sequenced input: blood, either unsorted or a sorted T cell fraction (not recorded which). CDR3 DNA sequence: TGTGCCAGCAGTGAAATGCCGGGAGGGCCCGGCACCGGGGAGCTGTTTTTT. Translating it yields CASSEMPGGPGTGELFF.